Described below is a single T cell receptor beta chain sequence and its context. What it binds is unknown. The PCR made use of 60 Vbeta and 13 Jbeta primers. TCRdb's copy holds only in-frame clones and misses some; the assay was immunoSEQ multiplex PCR. Of approximately 79,000 clones in the sample, 78% were seen once. The data originate from a study of cytomegalovirus exposure and HLA in healthy donors. Overall study findings and caveats: In a later analysis, HLA-associated beta chains showed higher expansion and lower generation probabilities than comparable chains.

This TCR was recovered from a male donor in good health and CMV-seropositive. The specimen was PBMCs.

The CDR3 region is CASRLSPGTGEGYTF. In nucleotides, the CDR3 is TGTGCCAGCAGACTTAGTCCCGGGACAGGGGAAGGCTACACCTTC. The rearrangement links TRBV7-2 to TRBJ1-2; 10 nucleotides match TRBD1. The V segment lost 6 bases and the J segment 8 bases; nucleotides outside the gene matches: 12. This CDR3 is built from 15 residues. Per germline, CDR1 SGHTA and CDR2 FQGNSA.